This T cell receptor (beta chain) was sequenced for a study of T-cell reconstitution after alpha-beta-depleted transplantation in children. During its preparation, the TCRbeta library received unique molecular identifiers. TCRdb independently ran MiXCR on the PCR reads; one entry per CDR3 protein. Of approximately 1,000,000 distinct CDR3 sequences detected, about 29% appear once; the ten largest clones hold 25% to 35%. Worth noting for this clonotype: Its specificity is unknown.

Study-wide results and caveats: About two months after transplant, alpha-beta T cells reportedly came from several hundred expanded graft clones.

The sequences come from PBMCs, mostly from graft donor cells, collected 360 days after TCRalphabeta/CD19-depleted stem cell transplant. This clonotype was sampled from a boy less than two years old who had a stem cell transplant for SCID, so the T cells may come from the graft donor.

As DNA, the CDR3 is TGTGCCAGCAGCCTAAGGGACAGGGCCACTGATGAGCAGTACTTC. It specifies CASSLRDRATDEQYF. The gene calls are TRBV7-2 and TRBJ2-7; 9 nucleotides line up with TRBD1. V lost 5 bases to trimming and J lost 7 bases; unmatched junction nucleotides: 12. The CDR3 runs to 15 residues. Looked up from germline, CDR1 is SGHTA and CDR2 is FQGNSA.